The clone carrying this T cell receptor (beta chain) came up many times. V was cut by 3 bases and J by 11 bases, with 8 bases left in between. The CDR3 spans 12 residues. Alongside blood RNA obtained from unsorted whole blood, germline DNA was also extracted. This entry belongs to a study of tumor-infiltrating lymphocytes in primary liver carcinoma. The input was about 500 ng total RNA; TCR beta cDNA was made from it with a constant-region primer. A slightly modified ARM-PCR protocol with three nested multiplex PCR rounds produced these TCR beta libraries. Forward primers for TRBV1-TRBV30 and a C-beta reverse primer served the first two PCR rounds, at approximately 10 cycles each. Each CDR3 protein gets one entry after TCRdb re-called the multiplex PCR reads with MiXCR. The data contain approximately 310,000 distinct CDR3 sequences, about 62% of them seen just once; the ten biggest clones take up 9%.

The sequencing input was peripheral blood. This TCR was sampled from a man aged 35-49 years with primary liver carcinoma and hepatitis B virus infection. V is TRBV12-3 or TRBV12-4 and J is TRBJ1-6; D remains ambiguous. As DNA, the CDR3 is TGTGCCAGCAGTTTTGGGCAGCCACCCCTCCACTTT. Translated: CASSFGQPPLHF.